Presented here are 24 T cell receptor beta chains from one specimen sequenced in a study of beta chain features in type 1 diabetes. Their antigens remain unidentified. Findings of the study overall: There was a moderate but significant shortening of TCRB CDR3s in all four CD4+ subsets of Type 1 diabetes patients.

What was sequenced were expressed TCRB transcripts, since all of the isolated RNA had been reverse transcribed. The repertoire was sequenced with immunoSEQ multiplex PCR; TCRdb's copy has only in-frame clones and lacks some. The sample lists 300,000 or so clones, more than 13% seen once, with 0.017% in the top ten. Sequenced material: naive CD4+ T cells from blood. All receptors derive from a man aged 25 to 40 with type 1 diabetes.

This clone was detected a few times. The chain carries TRBV28 and TRBJ2-6; D is undetermined. CDR3 length: 12 amino acids. Trimming took off 8 bases at V and 6 bases at J, with 8 bases between the two ends. Germline V gene lookup returns CDR1 MDHEN and CDR2 SYDVKM. The CDR3 region is CASGLVANVLTF. Written as DNA, the CDR3 is TGTGCCAGCGGGCTTGTGGCCAACGTCCTGACTTTC.

The rearrangement links TRBV7-2 to TRBJ2-3, with D maybe TRBD2 (5 bases). CDR3 length: 14 residues. The germline CDR1 and CDR2 sequences are SGHTA and FQGNSA. The germline V and J ends were trimmed by 0 bases and 4 bases, with 8 bases remaining between them. CDR3 protein: CASSLAEGSDTQYF. The CDR3 coding sequence is TGTGCCAGCAGCTTAGCAGAGGGTTCAGATACGCAGTATTTT.

The chain is built from TRBV2 and TRBJ2-3; 9 nucleotides agree with TRBD2. Germline V gene sequence: CDR1 SNHLY, CDR2 FYNNEI. V shed 7 bases, J shed 3 bases, and the junction held 5 bases outside the gene matches. There are 14 residues in the CDR3. The CDR3 DNA is TGTGCCAGCATTAGCGGGAGCGAAACAGATACGCAGTATTTT. Translating it yields CASISGSETDTQYF.

The chain recombines TRBV11-1 with TRBJ2-7, with 8 bases that match TRBD1. The CDR3 runs 12 residues. CDR1 and CDR2 (germline): SGHAT, FQDESV (reference sequence). Trimming removed 8 bases from V and 3 bases from J; junction bases left unmatched: 3. The DNA for the CDR3 is TGTGCCAGCGACAGGGGTCTCTACGAGCAGTACTTC. Encoded protein: CASDRGLYEQYF.

This CDR3 is CASSDASGGPGQFF. The CDR3 bases are TGTGCCAGCAGTGACGCATCGGGAGGGCCAGGGCAGTTCTTC. The chain links TRBV2 to TRBJ2-1; 8 nucleotides line up with TRBD2. Trimming took 3 bases from V and 12 from J; bases not matched to a gene: 10. This CDR3 region has 14 residues. Germline V lookup: CDR1 SNHLY, CDR2 FYNNEI.

As to this clone: The junction differs from germline at one of its ends, possibly a read error. The rearrangement links TRBV18 to TRBJ2-3, with 8 nucleotides matching TRBD1. CDR1 KGHSH and CDR2 LQKENI come from the germline V gene. The CDR3 totals 16 residues. This CDR3 is CASSPPSGGAVDTQYF. The DNA for the CDR3 is TGTGCCAGCTCTCCACCCTCAGGGGGCGCAGTAGATACGCAGTATTTT.

The chain is built from TRBV30 and TRBJ2-7; D might be TRBD1 (5 bases). Per the germline V gene, CDR1 is GTSNPN and CDR2 is SVGIG (reference sequence). The CDR3 loop spans 13 amino acids. Deletions cut 2 bases from V and 2 bases from J, with 10 bases between. CDR3 DNA: TGTGCCTGGAGTATGGACACCGCCTACGAGCAGTACTTC. Protein sequence: CAWSMDTAYEQYF. Combining the CDR3 with reference TRBV30 and TRBJ2-7 gives the whole variable domain SQTIHQWPATLVQPVGSPLSLECTVEGTSNPNLYWYRQAAGRGLQLLFYSVGIGQISSEVPQNLSASRPQDRQFILSSKKLLLSDSGFYLCAWSMDTAYEQYFGPGTRLTVT.

This chain joins TRBV30 and TRBJ2-1; a weak D match, TRBD2 (5 bases). The CDR3 sequence is 12 residues long. CDR1 and CDR2 from the germline V gene are GTSNPN and SVGIG (reference sequence). The V end was cut by 1 base, the J end by 8 bases, with 9 bases between. The CDR3 bases are TGTGCCTGGAGTGATTCTAGCTATGAGCAGTTCTTC. Protein: CAWSDSSYEQFF.

The V and J genes are TRBV5-1 and TRBJ2-7; weak D call: TRBD1 (6 bases). Germline CDR1 and CDR2: SGHRS and YFSETQ. There are 13 residues in the CDR3. The V gene lost 0 bases and the J gene lost 6 bases, with 10 bases spanning the gap. The CDR3 is CASSLAQGPEQYF. CDR3 DNA sequence: TGCGCCAGCAGCTTGGCACAGGGTCCCGAGCAGTACTTC.

The J gene is TRBJ2-1, the V gene TRBV29-1; 9 bases match TRBD2. Germline CDR1 SQVTM, CDR2 ANQGSEA. The CDR3 length is 14 residues. V trimming: 6 bases; J trimming: 3 bases; junction bases outside the gene matches: 6. CDR3 DNA sequence: TGCAGCGTCTCACTAGCGGGTAACTACAATGAGCAGTTCTTC. It translates to CSVSLAGNYNEQFF.

In its sample, this clone was seen a few times. The chain joins TRBV6-1 to TRBJ2-3; 7 nucleotides line up with TRBD1. V lost 6 bases and J lost 4; bases outside the gene matches: 10. CDR3 length equals 15 residues. The germline CDR1 and CDR2 sequences are MNHNS and SASEGT. The CDR3 region has the DNA TGTGCCAGCAGGAGGAACAGGGGATCGGCAGATACGCAGTATTTT. Its translation is CASRRNRGSADTQYF.

The chain is built from TRBV7-2 and TRBJ2-5, with D perhaps matching TRBD2 (6 bases). CDR1 is SGHTA and CDR2 is FQGNSA in the germline V gene. With 5 bases removed from V and 0 bases from J, the gap between germline ends came to 16 bases. The CDR3 spans 16 residues. CDR3 DNA sequence: TGTGCCAGCAGCCCCCGGGGGAACCAGTACCAAGAGACCCAGTACTTC. Translation gives CASSPRGNQYQETQYF.

J is TRBJ1-1 and V is TRBV19; no definite D call. CDR1 is LNHDA, CDR2 SQIVND, per germline (reference sequence). The CDR3 extends over 14 amino acids. V was pared by 3 bases and J by 4 bases, with 12 bases between. CDR3 in DNA: TGTGCCAGTAGTATTGGCTGGGAGGGCACTGAAGCTTTCTTT. Its translation: CASSIGWEGTEAFF. Together with reference TRBV19 and TRBJ1-1, the CDR3 gives the full variable domain: DGGITQSPKYLFRKEGQNVTLSCEQNLNHDAMYWYRQDPGQGLRLIYYSQIVNDFQKGDIAEGYSVSREKKESFPLTVTSAQKNPTAFYLCASSIGWEGTEAFFGQGTRLTVV.

This clone was observed a few times. The CDR3 bases are TGTGCCAGCAGTGGTAGCGGGAGGTTTGAGACCCAGTACTTC. This sequence encodes CASSGSGRFETQYF. This chain joins TRBV2 and TRBJ2-5; 10 positions match TRBD2. The CDR3 runs to 14 residues. Germline CDR1 SNHLY, CDR2 FYNNEI. With V trimmed by 4 bases and J by 5 bases, 4 bases remained unmatched.

This clone was detected a few times. CDR3: CASTLAGDYEQYF. The CDR3 DNA reads TGTGCCAGCACGCTAGCGGGAGACTACGAGCAGTACTTC. The chain joins TRBV2 to TRBJ2-7; 10 nucleotides match TRBD2. The trim removed 7 bases at V and 3 bases at J, leaving 3 bases unmatched. CDR1 is SNHLY, CDR2 FYNNEI, per germline. The length of the CDR3 is 13 residues.

The gene calls are TRBV28 and TRBJ2-1; D is undetermined. Germline assignment: CDR1 MDHEN and CDR2 SYDVKM. This CDR3 comprises 14 residues. Between the trimmed V and J ends, which lost 3 bases and 2 bases, there was a span of 8 bases. The DNA of the CDR3 is TGTGCCAGCAGTTTGATTCGAGCCTACAATGAGCAGTTCTTC. The encoded protein is CASSLIRAYNEQFF.

The V and J genes are TRBV6-6 and TRBJ2-1; D not certain. V lost 6 bases, J lost 13 bases, and 16 bases lay in between. The CDR3 consists of 12 residues. Per germline, CDR1 MNHNY and CDR2 SVGAGI (reference sequence). The CDR3 region has the DNA TGTGCCAGCAGCCTCGACTCATCGTATCAGTTCTTC. Its protein is CASSLDSSYQFF.

This clone has only a few counts. The chain recombines TRBV7-9 with TRBJ2-7, with 10 positions matching TRBD1. The CDR3 loop spans 17 amino acids. Germline CDR1 SEHNR, CDR2 FQNEAQ (reference sequence). Trimming took 11 bases from V and 5 from J; bases not matched to a gene: 21. CDR3 in DNA: TGTGCCGTTCAAAATGACAGGGGGCGACCCCCGGGCGACGAGCAGTACTTC. It yields the protein CAVQNDRGRPPGDEQYF.

This clone was counted a few times. The same CDR3 can be traced to other DNA sequences in this sample. This CDR3 is CASSVGGSGANVLTF. In DNA form, the CDR3 reads TGTGCCAGCAGCGTAGGAGGGTCTGGGGCCAACGTCCTGACTTTC. The chain carries TRBV9 and TRBJ2-6; D might be TRBD2 (5 bases). The CDR3 totals 15 residues. V shed 0 bases and J shed 1 base, with 5 bases lying between them. In germline, CDR1 is SGDLS, CDR2 YYNGEE.

The chain combines TRBV13 with TRBJ2-6; weak D call: TRBD1 (5 bases). The CDR3 contains 16 residues. Trimming shortened V by 3 bases and J by 0 bases, and 9 bases separated the two germline ends. Germline CDR1 is PRHDT and CDR2 is FYEKMQ (reference sequence). The CDR3 spells CASSFRGNSGANVLTF. In DNA form, the CDR3 reads TGTGCCAGCAGCTTTAGGGGCAACTCTGGGGCCAACGTCCTGACTTTC.

The chain employs TRBV27 and TRBJ2-5; the D gene is possibly TRBD2 (5 bases). CDR1 is MNHEY, CDR2 SMNVEV, per germline (reference sequence). The V end lost 6 bases, the J end lost 9 bases, and 17 bases lay between the germline ends. The CDR3 extends over 13 amino acids. The CDR3 coding sequence is TGTGCCAGCAGGTTAGGGCTGCTCGGGGCCCAGTACTTC. As protein: CASRLGLLGAQYF.

In its sample, this clone was seen a few times. The chain couples TRBV6-6 to TRBJ2-7; D call uncertain. The CDR3 length is 14 residues. Deletions cut 11 bases from V and 0 bases from J, with 17 bases between. Per the germline V gene, CDR1 is MNHNY and CDR2 is SVGAGI (reference sequence). This CDR3 reads CASGPVGSSYEQYF. The CDR3 region has the DNA TGTGCCTCCGGCCCCGTGGGCAGCTCCTACGAGCAGTACTTC.

This clone was detected a few times. V and J are TRBV29-1 and TRBJ1-2; no clear D gene. Germline V lookup: CDR1 SQVTM, CDR2 ANQGSEA. The CDR3 is 13 residues long. V dropped 3 bases and J dropped 3 bases, with 11 bases sitting between them. The CDR3 region is CSVDDIVYYGYTF. CDR3 DNA sequence: TGCAGCGTTGATGACATCGTCTACTATGGCTACACCTTC. Variable domain in full (rest from reference TRBV29-1 and TRBJ1-2): SAVISQKPSRDICQRGTSLTIQCQVDSQVTMMFWYRQQPGQSLTLIATANQGSEATYESGFVIDKFPISRPNLTFSTLTVSNMSPEDSSIYLCSVDDIVYYGYTFGSGTRLTVV.

This clone has more than one count but fewer than ten. J is TRBJ2-5 and V is TRBV5-6; 11 nucleotides align to TRBD1. Germline V gene sequence: CDR1 SGHDT, CDR2 YYEEEE. The CDR3 extends over 14 amino acids. With V trimmed by 4 bases and J by 4 bases, 3 bases remained unmatched. This CDR3 reads CASSLGTGGETQYF. CDR3 nucleotide sequence: TGTGCCAGCAGCCTAGGGACAGGGGGAGAGACCCAGTACTTC.